Shown below are 8 T cell receptor beta chains from a single sample sequenced in a study of cytomegalovirus exposure and HLA in healthy donors (dated by TCRdb to 2017 to 2019). Library creation used the immunoSEQ multiplex PCR assay. For the multiplex PCR, a mixture combining 60 forward primers for TCR Vbeta segments and 13 reverse primers for TCR Jbeta segments was used. TCRdb mirrors the immuneACCESS table, restricted to in-frame sequences. Some clones are absent from its copies; in checked studies, under half trace to an unresolved V gene, and the reason for the others is unknown. Present in this sample are 150,000 to 200,000 clones, around four fifths of which were seen just once. The ten largest clones take up under 2% of the sample. The sample was PBMCs. These receptors were collected from a man aged 18 to 35 in good health and CMV-seronegative.

This chain joins TRBV28 and TRBJ2-5; 8 nucleotides match TRBD2. The J segment lost 5 bases and the V segment lost 3 bases, leaving 8 bases of the junction unmatched. The CDR3 runs to 15 residues. CDR1 and CDR2 from the germline V gene are MDHEN and SYDVKM. The CDR3 spells CASSFGGANGETQYF. DNA of the CDR3: TGTGCCAGCAGTTTCGGGGGGGCGAATGGGGAGACCCAGTACTTC.

The chain couples TRBV10-3 to TRBJ1-2, with 7 bases aligning to TRBD1. CDR3 length equals 14 residues. Germline-derived CDR1 and CDR2 are ENHRY and SYGVKD. J was trimmed by 6 bases and V by 5 bases; bases with no gene match: 9. The CDR3 spells CAISHPLQGNGYTF. The CDR3 region has the DNA TGTGCCATCAGTCATCCTTTACAGGGGAATGGCTACACCTTC.

V and J are TRBV21-1 and TRBJ2-2; the table's D call, TRBD1, has no DNA check behind it. TRBV21-1 is a known pseudogene. The CDR3 runs 17 residues. CDR3 loop: CASSNLMGQQNTGELFF. In DNA, the CDR3 is TGTGCCAGCAGCAATCTAATGGGACAGCAGAACACCGGGGAGCTGTTTTTT.

The CDR3 DNA sequence: TGTGCCAGCAGCCCGGGACAGGGGCCCTACGAGCAGTACTTC. Protein product: CASSPGQGPYEQYF. V and J are TRBV28 and TRBJ2-7; TRBD1 agrees at 10 bases. This CDR3 is built from 14 residues. Germline V gene lookup returns CDR1 MDHEN and CDR2 SYDVKM. J lost 2 bases, V lost 6 bases, and 4 bases had no gene match.

The chain combines TRBV2 with TRBJ2-5, with 10 positions matching TRBD1. The J segment lost 4 bases and the V segment lost 8 bases, leaving 7 bases of the junction unmatched. The germline V gene has CDR1 SNHLY and CDR2 FYNNEI. The CDR3 has 14 amino acids. CDR3 region: CASGGDRGAETQYF. The CDR3 DNA sequence: TGTGCCAGCGGGGGGGACAGGGGCGCAGAGACCCAGTACTTC.

CDR3 coding DNA: TGTGCCAGCAGCTTCAGGACTGGGACTGAAGCTTTCTTT. It is translated as CASSFRTGTEAFF. V and J are TRBV11-2 and TRBJ1-1; D is unresolved. The V gene lost 3 bases and the J gene lost 5 bases, with 10 bases spanning the gap. The CDR3 covers 13 residues. Germline V gives CDR1 SGHAT, CDR2 FQNNGV.

This chain uses TRBV2 with TRBJ2-7; 7 bases line up with TRBD2. In germline, CDR1 is SNHLY, CDR2 FYNNEI. V gave up 7 bases and J gave up 1 base; unmatched junction bases: 4. CDR3 length equals 13 residues. This CDR3 reads CASKRGASYEQYF. The CDR3 DNA reads TGTGCCAGCAAGCGGGGAGCTTCCTACGAGCAGTACTTC.

This chain links TRBV19 with TRBJ1-1, with TRBD1 as a possible D gene (5 bases). Germline V gene lookup returns CDR1 LNHDA and CDR2 SQIVND (reference sequence). V dropped 6 bases and J dropped 7 bases, with 21 bases sitting between them. The CDR3 length is 15 residues. CDR3 DNA: TGTGCCAGTAGAGTCTTGGACGGGGGACCGGATGAAGCTTTCTTT. The encoded protein is CASRVLDGGPDEAFF.